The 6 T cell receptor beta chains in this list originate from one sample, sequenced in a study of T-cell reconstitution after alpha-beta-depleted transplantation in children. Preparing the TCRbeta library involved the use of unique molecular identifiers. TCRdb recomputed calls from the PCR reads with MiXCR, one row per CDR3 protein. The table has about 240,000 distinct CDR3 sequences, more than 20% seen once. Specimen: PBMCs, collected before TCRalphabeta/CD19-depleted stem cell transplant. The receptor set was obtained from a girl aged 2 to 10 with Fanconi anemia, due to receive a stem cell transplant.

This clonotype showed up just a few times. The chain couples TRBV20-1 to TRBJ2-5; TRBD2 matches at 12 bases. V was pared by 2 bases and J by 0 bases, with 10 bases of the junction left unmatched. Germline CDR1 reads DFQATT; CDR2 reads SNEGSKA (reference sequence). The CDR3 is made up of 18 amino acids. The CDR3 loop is CSARFPRTSGMYQETQYF. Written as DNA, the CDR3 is TGCAGTGCTAGATTCCCCCGGACTAGCGGGATGTACCAAGAGACCCAGTACTTC.

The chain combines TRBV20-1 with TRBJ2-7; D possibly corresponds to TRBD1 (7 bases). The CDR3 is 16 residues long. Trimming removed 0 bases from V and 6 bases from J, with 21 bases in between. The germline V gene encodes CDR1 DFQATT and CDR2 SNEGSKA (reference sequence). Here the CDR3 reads CSARDSWEGGGGEQYF. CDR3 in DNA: TGCAGTGCTAGAGATTCGTGGGAAGGAGGGGGCGGCGAGCAGTACTTC.

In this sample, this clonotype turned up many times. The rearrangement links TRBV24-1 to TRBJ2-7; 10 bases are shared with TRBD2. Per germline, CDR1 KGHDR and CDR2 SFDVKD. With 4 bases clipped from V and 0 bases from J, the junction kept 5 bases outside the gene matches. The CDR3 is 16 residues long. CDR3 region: CATSDAGTSASYEQYF. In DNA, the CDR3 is TGTGCCACCAGTGACGCCGGGACTAGCGCCTCCTACGAGCAGTACTTC.

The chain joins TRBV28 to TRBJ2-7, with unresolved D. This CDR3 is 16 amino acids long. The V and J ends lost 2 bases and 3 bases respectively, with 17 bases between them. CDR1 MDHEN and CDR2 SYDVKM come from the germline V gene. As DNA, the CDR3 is TGTGCCAGCAGTTTACTCGGAGTTCCGGGTCTCTACGAGCAGTACTTC. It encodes CASSLLGVPGLYEQYF.

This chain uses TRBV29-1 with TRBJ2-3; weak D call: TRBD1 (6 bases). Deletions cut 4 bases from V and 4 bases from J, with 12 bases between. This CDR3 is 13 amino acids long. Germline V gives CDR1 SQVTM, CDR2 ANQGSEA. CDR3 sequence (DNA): TGCAGCGTTGTCACAGGGTTGTCAGATACGCAGTATTTT. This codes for CSVVTGLSDTQYF.

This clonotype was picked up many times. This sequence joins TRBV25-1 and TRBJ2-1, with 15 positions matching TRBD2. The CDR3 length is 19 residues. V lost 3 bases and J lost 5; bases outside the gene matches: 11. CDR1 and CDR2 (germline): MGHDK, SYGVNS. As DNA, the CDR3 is TGTGCCAGCAGTGAGATCAGGGGACTAGCGGGAGGAGTTGACAATGAGCAGTTCTTC. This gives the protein CASSEIRGLAGGVDNEQFF.